These T cell receptor beta chains were read from a single sample in a study of blood T cell repertoires in COVID-19. The method was immunoSEQ multiplex PCR; TCRdb's version includes in-frame clones alone and lacks a portion of them. The sample has about 110,000 clones; over 75% are singletons. The sample consisted of peripheral blood. Receptors were obtained from a human donor in a cohort sampled during active COVID-19. The CDR3 runs from the conserved cysteine through the conserved F or W. The D gene is left open where the match is weak. Clone sizes are given selectively: once, few, many, or a class where the clone is expanded.

V gene	J gene	D gene	clone size	CDR3 DNA	CDR3 protein
TRBV30	TRBJ2-1	TRBD2	-	TGTGCCTGGACTCGAGCGGGGCTCCGTGGTGAGCAGTTCTTC	CAWTRAGLRGEQFF
TRBV19	TRBJ2-1	TRBD2	-	TGTGCCAGTAGTAAGGTTAGCGGGCCCTACAATGAGCAGTTCTTC	CASSKVSGPYNEQFF
TRBV7-6	TRBJ1-2	TRBD1	-	TGTGCCAGCAGTCGAGGGGCCAGGGGGCTTAACTATGGCTACACCTTC	CASSRGARGLNYGYTF
TRBV28	TRBJ2-3	TRBD2	-	TGTGCCAGCAGTTTATACCCTCGGACTAGCGACTCTAGCACAGATACGCAGTATTTT	CASSLYPRTSDSSTDTQYF
TRBV28	TRBJ1-5	-	-	TGTGCCAGCAGTTTATTTCCTGGCAATCAGCCCCAGCATTTT	CASSLFPGNQPQHF
TRBV19	TRBJ2-3	-	-	TGTGCCAGTAGTACCGTGGGGCCCCCGGATACGCAGTATTTT	CASSTVGPPDTQYF
TRBV18	TRBJ1-2	-	-	TGTGCCAGCTCACCCCGGGAAGGGGAGGTTATCGGCTACACCTTC	CASSPREGEVIGYTF
TRBV5-1	TRBJ2-1	TRBD1	-	TGCGCCAGCAGCTTGGGTTTGACAGGGGGCAATGAGCAGTTCTTC	CASSLGLTGGNEQFF
TRBV4-1	TRBJ2-3	-	-	TGCGCCAGCAGCCAAGTGGGACTCAGCACAGATACGCAGTATTTT	CASSQVGLSTDTQYF
TRBV2	TRBJ2-1	TRBD2	once	TGTGCCAGCACTGCCGGGACTAATCTCTACAATGAGCAGTTCTTC	CASTAGTNLYNEQFF
TRBV10-2	TRBJ2-1	TRBD1	-	TGCGCCAGCAAGGGGGCAGGACCTTACAATGAGCAGTTCTTC	CASKGAGPYNEQFF
TRBV11-2	TRBJ2-2	-	-	TGTGCCAGCAGCTTAGATCTAAAGGGGGCGAACACCGGGGAGCTGTTTTTT	CASSLDLKGANTGELFF
TRBV7-9	TRBJ2-1	-	-	TGTGCCAGCAGCTTCATACCGGAGAATGAGCAGTTCTTC	CASSFIPENEQFF
TRBV11-3	TRBJ2-2	TRBD1	-	TGTGCCAGCAGCCCTGGACAGGGGGAAACCGGGGAGCTGTTTTTT	CASSPGQGETGELFF
TRBV7-9	TRBJ2-7	-	-	TGTGCCAGCAGCTCTGCGCAGGGACATGGGTCCGAGCAGTACTTC	CASSSAQGHGSEQYF
TRBV2	TRBJ2-1	-	-	TGTGCCAGGCGACAGACCTTTCCCTACAATGAGCAGTTCTTC	CARRQTFPYNEQFF
TRBV19	TRBJ1-5	-	-	TGTGCCAGTGCGCGGAGTCCCACTCAGCCCCAGCATTTT	CASARSPTQPQHF
TRBV28	TRBJ2-5	-	-	TGTGCCACCCGGACTGCTTCGATACAGACCCAGTACTTC	CATRTASIQTQYF
TRBV2	TRBJ1-1	-	-	TGTGCCAGCAAACAACAGGACCCGAGGACTGAAGCTTTCTTT	CASKQQDPRTEAFF
TRBV19	TRBJ1-1	TRBD1	-	TGTGCCAGTAGCCCACAGGGGGCCACTGAAGCTTTCTTT	CASSPQGATEAFF
TRBV4-1	TRBJ2-1	TRBD2	-	TGCGCCAGCAGCCTGCGGGGACTAGAGGATGGTGAGCAGTTCTTC	CASSLRGLEDGEQFF
TRBV3-1/TRBV3-2	TRBJ2-3	-	-	TGTGCCAGCAGGAAATCGGGGGAGTGGACAGATACGCAGTATTTT	CASRKSGEWTDTQYF
TRBV4-1	TRBJ2-5	TRBD1	-	TGCGCCAGCAGCAAGGGGGCGGAGTACCAAGAGACCCAGTACTTC	CASSKGAEYQETQYF
TRBV5-5	TRBJ2-3	TRBD2	-	TGTGCCAGCAGCCCCCGAACGACTAGCGGGAGGGCGGATACGCAGTATTTT	CASSPRTTSGRADTQYF
TRBV2	TRBJ2-5	-	-	TGTGCCAGCTCCAGTAAGACCCAGTACTTC	CASSSKTQYF
TRBV5-5	TRBJ2-7	-	once	TGTGCCAGCAGCTTGGTTCAGGGACAAAGCTCCTACGAGCAGTACTTC	CASSLVQGQSSYEQYF
TRBV6-5	TRBJ2-2	-	-	TGTGCCAGCAGTTACGGCGGACAGTCCGGGGGGGAGCTGTTTTTT	CASSYGGQSGGELFF
TRBV10-1	TRBJ1-2	TRBD1	-	TGCGCCAGCAGTGAGGGTGGGCAGGGGCCCAGGGGGGACTATGGCTACACCTTC	CASSEGGQGPRGDYGYTF
TRBV9	TRBJ1-4	TRBD1	-	TGTGCCAGCAGCGTCGGGACAGGGGGTTACGCAACTAATGAAAAACTGTTTTTT	CASSVGTGGYATNEKLFF
TRBV19	TRBJ1-2	-	-	TGTGCCAGTATGAATCGCGCCCAATCGGGCTATGGCTACACCTTC	CASMNRAQSGYGYTF
TRBV25-1	TRBJ2-2	TRBD2	-	TGTGCCAGCAGTGGATCCCCCCCAGCGGGAGCGGTCGGGGAGCTGTTTTTT	CASSGSPPAGAVGELFF
TRBV6-1	TRBJ2-3	-	-	TGTGCCAGCAGTGAAGCCCTCCCCAGGGGCACAGATACGCAGTATTTT	CASSEALPRGTDTQYF
TRBV6-5	TRBJ1-1	TRBD1	once	TGTGCCAGCAGGGGACAGGGGATGAACACTGAAGCTTTCTTT	CASRGQGMNTEAFF
TRBV19	TRBJ1-2	-	-	TGTGCCAGTAGTATTTATGGCTCTAACTATGGCTACACCTTC	CASSIYGSNYGYTF
TRBV11-2	TRBJ2-7	TRBD1	-	TGTGCCAGCAGCTTAGTCCCGGGACAGAACAGATACGAGCAGTACTTC	CASSLVPGQNRYEQYF
TRBV11-2	TRBJ1-3	-	-	TGTGCCAGCAGCTTAGTGACGGGCTCTGGAAACACCATATATTTT	CASSLVTGSGNTIYF